This TCR beta chain originates from a study of tumor-infiltrating lymphocytes in localized non-small cell lung cancer. The CDR3 is made up of 15 amino acids. Germline trimming cut 4 bases from V and 4 bases from J; bases unmatched to any gene: 7. Per the germline V gene, CDR1 is MDHEN and CDR2 is SYDVKM. About this clone: Its matching antigen is unknown.

The method was immunoSEQ multiplex PCR; TCRdb's version includes in-frame clones alone and lacks a portion of them. The sample includes 16,000 or so clones, less than 80% seen only once; the top ten take 5% to 7%. Findings and limits, study-wide: No T-cell fraction difference was seen between IM1 and IM2 tumors.

This TCR was recovered from a human donor with non-small cell lung cancer. Material: lung tumor tissue. The chain couples TRBV28 to TRBJ1-5, with 7 bases aligning to TRBD1. CDR3 nucleotides: TGTGCCAGCAGTTCCATCGACAGGGCAAATCAGCCCCAGCATTTT. Translation gives CASSSIDRANQPQHF.